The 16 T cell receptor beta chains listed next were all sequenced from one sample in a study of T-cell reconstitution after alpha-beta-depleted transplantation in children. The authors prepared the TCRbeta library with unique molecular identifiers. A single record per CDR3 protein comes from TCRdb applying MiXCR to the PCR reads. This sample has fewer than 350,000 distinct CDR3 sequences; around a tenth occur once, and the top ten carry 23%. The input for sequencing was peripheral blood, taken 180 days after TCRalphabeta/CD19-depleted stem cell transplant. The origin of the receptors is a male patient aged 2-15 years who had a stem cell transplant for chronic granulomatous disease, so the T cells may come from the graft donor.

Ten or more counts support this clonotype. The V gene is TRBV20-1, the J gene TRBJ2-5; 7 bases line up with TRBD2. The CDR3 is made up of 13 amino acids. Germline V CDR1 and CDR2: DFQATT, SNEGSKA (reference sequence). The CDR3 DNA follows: TGCAGCGCAAAGCGGGGTTGGCAAGAGACCCAGTACTTC. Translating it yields CSAKRGWQETQYF.

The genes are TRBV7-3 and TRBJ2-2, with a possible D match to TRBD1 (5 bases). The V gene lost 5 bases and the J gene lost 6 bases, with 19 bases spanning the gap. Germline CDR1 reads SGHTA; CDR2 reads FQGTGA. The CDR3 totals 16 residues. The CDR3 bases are TGTGCCAGCAGCCGTGAAGGGGTCGTCCTTTCCGGGGAGCTGTTTTTT. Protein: CASSREGVVLSGELFF.

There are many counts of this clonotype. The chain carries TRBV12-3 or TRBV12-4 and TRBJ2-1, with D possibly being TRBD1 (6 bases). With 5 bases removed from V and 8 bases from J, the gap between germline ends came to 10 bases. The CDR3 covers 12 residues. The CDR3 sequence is CASSGQSDEQFF. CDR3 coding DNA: TGTGCCAGCAGTGGACAGAGCGATGAGCAGTTCTTC.

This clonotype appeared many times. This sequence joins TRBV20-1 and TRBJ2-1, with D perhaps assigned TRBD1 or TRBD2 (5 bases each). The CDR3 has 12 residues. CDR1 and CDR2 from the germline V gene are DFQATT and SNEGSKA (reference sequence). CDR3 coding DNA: TGCAGATCCGGGACGTATGACAATGAGCAGTTCTTC. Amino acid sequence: CRSGTYDNEQFF.

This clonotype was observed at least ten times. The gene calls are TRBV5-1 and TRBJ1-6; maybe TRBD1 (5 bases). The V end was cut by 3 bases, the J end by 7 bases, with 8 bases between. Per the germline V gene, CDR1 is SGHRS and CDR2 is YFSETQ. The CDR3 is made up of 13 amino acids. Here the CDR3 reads CASSSPGNSPLHF. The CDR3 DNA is TGCGCCAGCAGCTCCCCAGGGAATTCACCCCTCCACTTT.

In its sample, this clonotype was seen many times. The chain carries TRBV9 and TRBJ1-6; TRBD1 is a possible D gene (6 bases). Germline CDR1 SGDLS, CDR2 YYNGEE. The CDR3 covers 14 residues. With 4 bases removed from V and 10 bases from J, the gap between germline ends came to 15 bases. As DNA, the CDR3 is TGTGCCAGCAGCACCCACAGGGTAGACTCACCCCTCCACTTT. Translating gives CASSTHRVDSPLHF.

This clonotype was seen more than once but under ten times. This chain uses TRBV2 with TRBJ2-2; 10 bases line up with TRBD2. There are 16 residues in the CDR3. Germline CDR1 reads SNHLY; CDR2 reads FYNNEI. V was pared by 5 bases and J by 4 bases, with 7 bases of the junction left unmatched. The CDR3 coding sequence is TGTGCCAGCAGTTCTCCGGGACTAGCGTTCACCGGGGAGCTGTTTTTT. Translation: CASSSPGLAFTGELFF.

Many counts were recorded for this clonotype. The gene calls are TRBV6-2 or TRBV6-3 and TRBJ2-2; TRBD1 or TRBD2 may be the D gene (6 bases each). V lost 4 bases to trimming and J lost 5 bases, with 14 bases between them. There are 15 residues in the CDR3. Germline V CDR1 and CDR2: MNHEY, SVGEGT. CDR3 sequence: CASSWRARGTGELFF. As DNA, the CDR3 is TGTGCCAGCAGTTGGAGGGCGAGGGGGACCGGGGAGCTGTTTTTT.

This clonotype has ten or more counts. CDR3 in DNA: TGTGCCAGCAGCTTACCCTTGACCAAACACACCGGGGAGCTGTTTTTT. Residues: CASSLPLTKHTGELFF. The genes are TRBV7-9 and TRBJ2-2; unclear D gene. V was trimmed by 2 bases and J by 3 bases, leaving 13 bases between them. The length of the CDR3 is 16 residues. CDR1 is SEHNR and CDR2 is FQNEAQ in the germline V gene (reference sequence).

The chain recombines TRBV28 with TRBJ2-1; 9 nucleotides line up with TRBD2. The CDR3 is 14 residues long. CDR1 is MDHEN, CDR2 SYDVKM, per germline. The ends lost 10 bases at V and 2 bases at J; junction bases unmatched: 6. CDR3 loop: CATGAGGPYNEQFF. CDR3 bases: TGTGCCACCGGCGCGGGGGGGCCCTACAATGAGCAGTTCTTC.

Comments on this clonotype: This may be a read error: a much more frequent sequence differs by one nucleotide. The CDR3 region has the DNA TGTGCCAGCAGCTTAGAAGTTGGAGCAGGGGAGCTGTTTTTT. Translated: CASSLEVGAGELFF. The rearrangement links TRBV13 to TRBJ2-2; D gene ambiguous. V shed 1 base and J shed 8 bases, with 11 bases lying between them. Germline V gene sequence: CDR1 PRHDT, CDR2 FYEKMQ (reference sequence). This CDR3 region has 14 residues.

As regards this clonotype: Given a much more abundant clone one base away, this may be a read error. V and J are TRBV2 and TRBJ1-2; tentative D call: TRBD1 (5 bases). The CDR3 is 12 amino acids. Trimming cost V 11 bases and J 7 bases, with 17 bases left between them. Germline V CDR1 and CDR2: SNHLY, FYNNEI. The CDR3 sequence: CAGYALGGGYTF. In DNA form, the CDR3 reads TGTGCCGGGTACGCGCTCGGGGGTGGCTACACCTTC.

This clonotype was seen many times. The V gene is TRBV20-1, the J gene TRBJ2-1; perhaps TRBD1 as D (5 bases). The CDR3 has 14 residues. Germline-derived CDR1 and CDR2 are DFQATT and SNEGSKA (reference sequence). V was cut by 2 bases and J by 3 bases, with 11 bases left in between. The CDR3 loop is CSARPFQGYNEQFF. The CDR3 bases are TGCAGTGCTAGACCTTTCCAGGGCTACAATGAGCAGTTCTTC.

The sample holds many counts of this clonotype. The DNA for the CDR3 is TGTGCCAGCAGTTTTTGGGGGAGAGGCAATGAGCAGTTCTTC. Translation gives CASSFWGRGNEQFF. The J gene is TRBJ2-1, the V gene TRBV12-3 or TRBV12-4; the D call may be TRBD1 or TRBD2 (5 bases each). The CDR3 is 14 amino acids. The germline V and J ends were trimmed by 3 bases and 6 bases, with 12 bases remaining between them.

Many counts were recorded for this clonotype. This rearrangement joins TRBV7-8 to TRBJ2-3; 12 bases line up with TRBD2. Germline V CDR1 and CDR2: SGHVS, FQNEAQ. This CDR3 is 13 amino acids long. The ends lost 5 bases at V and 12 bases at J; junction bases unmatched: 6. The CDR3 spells CASSERLAGAQYF. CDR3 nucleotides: TGTGCCAGCAGCGAACGACTAGCGGGAGCACAGTATTTT.

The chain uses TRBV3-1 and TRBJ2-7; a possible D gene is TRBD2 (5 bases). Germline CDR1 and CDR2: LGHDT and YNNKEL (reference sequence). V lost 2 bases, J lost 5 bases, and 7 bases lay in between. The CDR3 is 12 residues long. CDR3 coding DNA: TGTGCCAGCAGCCAAATGAGGGACGAGCAGTACTTC. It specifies CASSQMRDEQYF.